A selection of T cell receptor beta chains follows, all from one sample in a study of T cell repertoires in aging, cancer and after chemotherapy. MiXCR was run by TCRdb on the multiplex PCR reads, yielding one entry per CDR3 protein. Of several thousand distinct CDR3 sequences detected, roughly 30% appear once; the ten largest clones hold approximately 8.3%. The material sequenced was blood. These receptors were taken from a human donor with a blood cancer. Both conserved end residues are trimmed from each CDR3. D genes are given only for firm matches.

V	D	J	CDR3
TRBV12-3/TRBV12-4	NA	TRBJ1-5	ASSLTAVQPQH
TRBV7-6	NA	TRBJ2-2	ASSLAYRTIAGELF
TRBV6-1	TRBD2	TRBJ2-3	ASSGTSGGADTQY
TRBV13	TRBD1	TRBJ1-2	ASSPGQGDYGYT
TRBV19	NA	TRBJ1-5	ATHMGHKNSQSNQPQH
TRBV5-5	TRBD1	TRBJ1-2	ASSLEDRGVYGYT
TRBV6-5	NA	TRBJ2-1	ASSGGSFLLLNEQF
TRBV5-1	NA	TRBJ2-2	ASSFNSAALTGELF
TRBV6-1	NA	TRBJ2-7	ASSSGRLYEQY
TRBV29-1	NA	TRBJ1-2	SVRVQYGYT
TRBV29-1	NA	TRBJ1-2	SVDRDTYGYT
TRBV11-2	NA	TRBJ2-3	ASSLRPNTDTQY
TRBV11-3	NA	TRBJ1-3	ASSLARGPSGNTIY
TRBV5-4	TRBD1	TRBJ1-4	ASSLNRDRGTTNEKLF
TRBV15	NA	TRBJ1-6	ATSRDLFNRFTDSPYNSPLH
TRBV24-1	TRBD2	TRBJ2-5	ATGTAGRGETQY
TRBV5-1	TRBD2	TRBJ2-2	ASSLLTSGATGELF
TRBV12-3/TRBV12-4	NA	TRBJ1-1	ASSLEGLEAF
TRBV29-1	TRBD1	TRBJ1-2	SVEAAWGQGANHYGYT
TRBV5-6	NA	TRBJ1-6	ASSMTRWGISYNSPLH
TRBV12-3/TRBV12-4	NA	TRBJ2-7	ASRSTASSYEQY
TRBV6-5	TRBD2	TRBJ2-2	ASSGSGGENTGELF
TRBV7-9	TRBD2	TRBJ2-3	ASSLGGGGGGTDTQY
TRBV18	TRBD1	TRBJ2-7	ASSPGQGRSSYEQY
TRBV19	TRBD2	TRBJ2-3	ASGGGSDTQY
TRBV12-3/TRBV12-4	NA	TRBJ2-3	ASSFKPAGGFTDTQY
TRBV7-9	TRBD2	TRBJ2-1	ASSLAASGGGKF
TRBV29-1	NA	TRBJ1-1	SVEEGGWDTEAF
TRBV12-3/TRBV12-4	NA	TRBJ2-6	ASSWRRAGANVLT
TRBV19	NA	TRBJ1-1	ASSKGLTEAF
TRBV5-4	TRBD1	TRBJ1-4	ASSLEDRGEKLF
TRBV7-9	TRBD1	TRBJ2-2	ASSYADRTTTRELF
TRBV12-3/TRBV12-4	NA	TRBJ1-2	ASSLRRDGYT
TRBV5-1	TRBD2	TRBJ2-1	ASSLGAGGGSYNEQF
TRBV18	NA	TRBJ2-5	ASSPLDSYQETQY
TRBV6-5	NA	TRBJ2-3	ASRTSWGAVDTQY